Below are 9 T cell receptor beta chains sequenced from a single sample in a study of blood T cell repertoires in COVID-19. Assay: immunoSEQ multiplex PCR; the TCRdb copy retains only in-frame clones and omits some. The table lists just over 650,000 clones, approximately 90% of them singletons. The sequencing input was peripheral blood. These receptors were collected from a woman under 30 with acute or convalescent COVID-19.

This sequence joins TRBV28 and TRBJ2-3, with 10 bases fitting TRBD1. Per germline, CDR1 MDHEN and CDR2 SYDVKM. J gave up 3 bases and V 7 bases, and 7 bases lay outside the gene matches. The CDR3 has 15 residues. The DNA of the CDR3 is TGTGCCAGCACCACCGGGACAGGGGATACAGATACGCAGTATTTT. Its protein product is CASTTGTGDTDTQYF. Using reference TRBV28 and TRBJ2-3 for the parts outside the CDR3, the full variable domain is DVKVTQSSRYLVKRTGEKVFLECVQDMDHENMFWYRQDPGLGLRLIYFSYDVKMKEKGDIPEGYSVSREKKERFSLILESASTNQTSMYLCASTTGTGDTDTQYFGPGTRLTVL.

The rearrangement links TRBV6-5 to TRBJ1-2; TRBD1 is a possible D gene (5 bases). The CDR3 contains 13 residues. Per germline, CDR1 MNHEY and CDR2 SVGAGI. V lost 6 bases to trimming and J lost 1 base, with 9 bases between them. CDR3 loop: CASRTELNYGYTF. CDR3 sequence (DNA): TGTGCCAGCAGGACAGAACTTAACTATGGCTACACCTTC.

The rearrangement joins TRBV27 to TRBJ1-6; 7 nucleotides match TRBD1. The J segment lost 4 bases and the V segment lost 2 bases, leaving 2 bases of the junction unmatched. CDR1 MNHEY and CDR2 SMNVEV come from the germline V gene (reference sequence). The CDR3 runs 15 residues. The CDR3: CASSLQGGYNSPLHF. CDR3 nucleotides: TGTGCCAGCAGTTTACAGGGGGGATATAATTCACCCCTCCACTTT.

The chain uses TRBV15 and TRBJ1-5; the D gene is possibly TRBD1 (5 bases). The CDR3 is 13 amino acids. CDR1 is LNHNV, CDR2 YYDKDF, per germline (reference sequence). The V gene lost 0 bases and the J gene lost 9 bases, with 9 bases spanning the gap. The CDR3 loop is CATSRDGGMPQHF. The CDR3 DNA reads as TGTGCCACCAGCAGAGACGGGGGTATGCCCCAGCATTTT.

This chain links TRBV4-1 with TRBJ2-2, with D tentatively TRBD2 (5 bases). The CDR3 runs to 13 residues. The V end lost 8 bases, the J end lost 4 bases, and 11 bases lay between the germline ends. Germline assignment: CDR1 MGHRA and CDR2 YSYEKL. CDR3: CASLYGLTGELFF. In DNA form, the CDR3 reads TGCGCCAGCCTCTACGGACTCACCGGGGAGCTGTTTTTT.

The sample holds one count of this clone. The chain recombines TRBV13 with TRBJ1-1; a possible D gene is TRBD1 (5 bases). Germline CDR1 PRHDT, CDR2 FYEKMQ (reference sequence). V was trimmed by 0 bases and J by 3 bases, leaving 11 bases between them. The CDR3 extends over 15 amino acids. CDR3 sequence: CASSLGAGQDTEAFF. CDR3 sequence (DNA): TGTGCCAGCAGCTTAGGAGCAGGGCAAGACACTGAAGCTTTCTTT.

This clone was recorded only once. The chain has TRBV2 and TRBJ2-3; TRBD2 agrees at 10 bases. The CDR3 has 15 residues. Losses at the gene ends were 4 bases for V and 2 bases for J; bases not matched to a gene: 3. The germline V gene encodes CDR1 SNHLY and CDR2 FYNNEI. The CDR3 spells CASSGTSGATDTQYF. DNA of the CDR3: TGTGCCAGCAGTGGGACTAGCGGAGCCACAGATACGCAGTATTTT.

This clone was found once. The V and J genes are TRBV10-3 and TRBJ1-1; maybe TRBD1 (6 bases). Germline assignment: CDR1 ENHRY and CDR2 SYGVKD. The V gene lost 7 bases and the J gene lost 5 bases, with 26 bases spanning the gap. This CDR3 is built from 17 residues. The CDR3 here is CAITPVPVTGWGTEAFF. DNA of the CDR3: TGTGCCATCACCCCCGTCCCCGTGACAGGATGGGGGACTGAAGCTTTCTTT.

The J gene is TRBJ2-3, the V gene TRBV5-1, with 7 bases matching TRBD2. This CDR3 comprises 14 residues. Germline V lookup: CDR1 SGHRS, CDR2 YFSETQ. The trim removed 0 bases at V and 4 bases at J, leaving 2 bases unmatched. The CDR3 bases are TGCGCCAGCAGCTTGGGTCGGGGGGCAGATACGCAGTATTTT. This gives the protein CASSLGRGADTQYF.